This TCR beta chain was sequenced for a study of OX40 agonist ivuxolimab in advanced cancers. In the study overall: At about 82% male, the cohort had a mean age of 60 years, ranging from about 23 to 79.

This clone showed up just once. The CDR3 has 16 amino acids. The junction had 10 bases not matched to a gene; V was cut back by 5 bases and J by 4 bases. From germline, CDR1 is GTSNPN and CDR2 SVGIG (reference sequence). Sequencing used immunoSEQ multiplex PCR; TCRdb keeps in-frame clones, though not all of them. The sample has 99,000 or so clones; 75% to 95% are singletons. The receptor was derived from an adult with an advanced solid tumor such as melanoma, head and neck, liver or kidney cancer. Sequenced here: CD4+ or CD8+ T cells sorted from blood, sampled in a trial of the OX40 agonist ivuxolimab. The rearrangement uses TRBV30 and TRBJ2-3, with 12 bases fitting TRBD2. DNA of the CDR3: TGTGCCTGGCTTGATCGGGGACTAGCGGGCGCAGATACGCAGTATTTT. As protein: CAWLDRGLAGADTQYF.